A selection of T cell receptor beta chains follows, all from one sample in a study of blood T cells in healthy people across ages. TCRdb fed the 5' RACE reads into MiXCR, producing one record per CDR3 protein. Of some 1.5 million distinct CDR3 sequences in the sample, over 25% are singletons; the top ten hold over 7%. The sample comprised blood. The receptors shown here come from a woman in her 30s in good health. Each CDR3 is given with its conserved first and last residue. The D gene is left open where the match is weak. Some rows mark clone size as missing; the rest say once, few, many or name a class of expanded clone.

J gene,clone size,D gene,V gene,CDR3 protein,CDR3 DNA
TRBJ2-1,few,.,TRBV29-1,CSAYLGRTSGNEQFF,TGCAGCGCCTATCTTGGACGAACCTCAGGGAATGAGCAGTTCTTC
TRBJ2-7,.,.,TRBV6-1,CASSPTGWTEQYF,TGTGCCAGCAGCCCTACAGGGTGGACCGAGCAGTACTTC
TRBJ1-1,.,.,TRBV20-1,CSARDGGGGGTEAFF,TGCAGTGCTAGAGATGGGGGGGGCGGAGGGACTGAAGCTTTCTTT
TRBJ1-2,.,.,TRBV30,CAWTGSTGYTF,TGTGCCTGGACAGGGTCCACTGGCTACACCTTC
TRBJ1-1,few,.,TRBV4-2,CASSQGDGAEAFF,TGTGCCAGCAGCCAAGGGGATGGGGCTGAAGCTTTCTTT
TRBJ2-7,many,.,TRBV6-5,CASSQGRPREQYF,TGTGCCAGCAGCCAAGGCAGACCCCGCGAGCAGTACTTC
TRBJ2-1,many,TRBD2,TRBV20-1,CSASGGVFLGEQFF,TGCAGTGCTAGCGGGGGGGTCTTTTTGGGTGAGCAGTTCTTC
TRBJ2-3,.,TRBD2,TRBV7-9,CASSRIYPGLAPDTQYF,TGTGCCAGCAGCCGCATCTACCCGGGACTAGCGCCAGATACGCAGTATTTT
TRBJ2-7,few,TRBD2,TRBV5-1,CASTSVGLGAYEQYF,TGCGCCAGCACCTCCGTAGGACTAGGGGCCTACGAGCAGTACTTC
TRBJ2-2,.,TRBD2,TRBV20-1,CSASLAGNTGELFF,TGCAGTGCTAGTCTAGCGGGGAACACCGGGGAGCTGTTTTTT
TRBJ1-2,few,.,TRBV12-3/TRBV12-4,CASTPPSNYGYTF,TGTGCCAGCACCCCCCCCAGTAACTATGGCTACACCTTC
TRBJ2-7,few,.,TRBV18,CASSPTRSSSSYEQYF,TGTGCCAGCTCACCTACCCGGAGTAGCTCTTCCTACGAGCAGTACTTC
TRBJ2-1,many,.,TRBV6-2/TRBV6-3,CASSYGGTANNEQFF,TGTGCCAGCAGTTACGGGGGGACAGCCAACAATGAGCAGTTCTTC
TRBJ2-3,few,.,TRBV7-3,CASSSTATTDTQYF,TGTGCCAGCAGCTCGACAGCTACCACAGATACGCAGTATTTT
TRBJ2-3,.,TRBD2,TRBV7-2,CASSVSGGVKTDTQYF,TGTGCCAGCAGCGTCAGCGGGGGAGTTAAAACAGATACGCAGTATTTT
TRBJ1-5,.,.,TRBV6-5,CASGGHTNSNQPQHF,TGTGCCAGCGGAGGACATACTAATAGCAATCAGCCCCAGCATTTT
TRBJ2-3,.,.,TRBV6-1,CASRSAGARTDTQYF,TGTGCCAGCAGATCGGCGGGGGCCCGCACAGATACGCAGTATTTT
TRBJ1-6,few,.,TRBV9,CASSAGPDNSPLHF,TGTGCCAGCAGCGCCGGGCCAGATAATTCACCCCTCCACTTT
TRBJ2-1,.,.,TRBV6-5,CARLTLRYNEQFF,TGTGCCAGACTGACGCTGAGATACAATGAGCAGTTCTTC
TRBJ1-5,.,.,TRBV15,CATSSLKGGSSNQLQHF,TGTGCCACCAGCAGCCTAAAGGGGGGGTCTAGCAATCAGCTCCAGCATTTT
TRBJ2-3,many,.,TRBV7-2,CASSPGVDTQYF,TGTGCCAGCAGCCCAGGTGTGGATACGCAGTATTTT
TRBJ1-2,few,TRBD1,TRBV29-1,CSVEDRNGNGYTF,TGCAGCGTTGAGGACAGGAATGGGAATGGCTACACCTTC
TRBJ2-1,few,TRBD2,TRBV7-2,CASSSPSGSDEQFF,TGTGCCAGCAGCTCCCCTAGCGGGAGTGACGAGCAGTTCTTC
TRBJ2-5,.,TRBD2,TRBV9,CASSVFGTRETQYF,TGTGCCAGCAGCGTGTTCGGGACTAGAGAGACCCAGTACTTC
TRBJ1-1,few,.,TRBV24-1,CATRDSLMTAFF,TGTGCCACCAGGGACTCCCTAATGACAGCTTTCTTT
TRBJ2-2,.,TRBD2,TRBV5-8,CASTGRAGELFF,TGTGCCAGCACCGGGAGGGCTGGGGAGCTGTTTTTT
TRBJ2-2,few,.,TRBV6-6,CAGGAAPAGGELFF,TGTGCCGGCGGAGCGGCCCCCGCGGGCGGGGAGCTGTTTTTT
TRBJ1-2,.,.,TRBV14,CASSLAFANYGYTF,TGTGCCAGCAGCCTAGCGTTCGCTAACTATGGCTACACCTTC
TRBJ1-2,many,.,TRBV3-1,CASSKTGYGYTF,TGTGCCAGCAGCAAAACAGGGTACGGCTACACCTTC
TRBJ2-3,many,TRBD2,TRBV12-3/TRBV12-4,CASSGGGRTDTQYF,TGTGCCAGCAGCGGGGGGGGCCGCACGGATACGCAGTATTTT
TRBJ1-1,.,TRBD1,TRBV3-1,CASSYRGLGNTEAFF,TGTGCCAGCAGCTACAGGGGGCTTGGGAACACTGAAGCTTTCTTT
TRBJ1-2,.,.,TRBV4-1,CASASGGLNYGYTF,TGCGCCAGCGCCTCGGGGGGCCTTAACTATGGCTACACCTTC
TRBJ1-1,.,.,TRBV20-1,CSASLTVGGRSEAFF,TGCAGTGCTAGTCTAACAGTAGGTGGTCGGTCTGAAGCTTTCTTT
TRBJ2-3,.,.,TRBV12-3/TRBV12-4,CASSLSPSTDAPYF,TGTGCCAGCAGTTTATCCCCTAGCACAGATGCGCCGTATTTT
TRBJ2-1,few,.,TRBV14,CASSQDHADAYNEQFF,TGTGCCAGCAGCCAAGATCACGCGGACGCCTACAATGAGCAGTTCTTT
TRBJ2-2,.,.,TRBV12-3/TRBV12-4,CASSYTDTGELFF,TGTGCCAGCAGTTACACGGACACCGGGGAGCTGTTTTTT
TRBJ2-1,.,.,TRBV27,CASSKGVVGYNEQFF,TGTGCCAGCAGTAAGGGGGTGGTGGGCTACAATGAGCAGTTCTTC
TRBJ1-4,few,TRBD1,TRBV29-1,CSVRTGGDEKLFF,TGCAGCGTCCGGACAGGGGGCGATGAAAAACTGTTTTTT
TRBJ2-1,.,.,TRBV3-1,CASKTGTDNEQFF,TGTGCCAGCAAAACCGGGACGGACAATGAGCAGTTCTTC
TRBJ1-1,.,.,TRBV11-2,CASSSRRADTEAFF,TGTGCCAGCAGCTCGAGACGGGCAGACACTGAAGCTTTCTTT
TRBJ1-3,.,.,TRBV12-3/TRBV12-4,CASSLRQAGNTIYF,TGTGCCAGCAGTTTAAGGCAGGCTGGAAACACCATATATTTT
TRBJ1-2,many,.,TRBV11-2,CASSPSSVGGYTF,TGTGCCAGCAGCCCCAGTTCGGTAGGGGGCTACACCTTC
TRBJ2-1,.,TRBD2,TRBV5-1,CASSGGGFNNEQFF,TGCGCCAGCAGCGGGGGAGGGTTTAACAATGAGCAGTTCTTC
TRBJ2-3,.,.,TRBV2,CASSDWLSTDTQYF,TGTGCCAGCAGTGACTGGCTTTCTACAGATACGCAGTATTTT
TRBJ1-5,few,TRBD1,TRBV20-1,CSAMDRRSNQPQHF,TGCAGTGCTATGGACAGGCGTAGCAATCAGCCCCAGCATTTT
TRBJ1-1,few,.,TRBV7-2,CASRRGPEAFF,TGTGCCAGCCGACGGGGGCCTGAAGCTTTCTTT
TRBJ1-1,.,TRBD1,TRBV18,CASSLTNRGNTEAFF,TGTGCCAGCTCACTAACGAACAGGGGGAACACTGAAGCTTTCTTT
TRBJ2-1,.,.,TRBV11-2,CASSPARWLAANEQFF,TGTGCCAGCAGCCCCGCCCGTTGGCTAGCAGCCAATGAGCAGTTCTTC
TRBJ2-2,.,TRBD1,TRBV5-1,CASSREGAGGELFF,TGCGCCAGCAGTCGAGAGGGGGCTGGCGGGGAGCTGTTTTTT
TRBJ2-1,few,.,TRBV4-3,CASSQDVGLPYNEQFF,TGCGCCAGCAGCCAAGACGTCGGACTGCCTTATAATGAGCAGTTCTTC
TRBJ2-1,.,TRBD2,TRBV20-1,CSARRLAGAKIGYNEQFF,TGCAGTGCTAGAAGACTAGCGGGAGCAAAAATAGGGTACAATGAGCAGTTCTTC
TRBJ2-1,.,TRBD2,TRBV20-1,CSARDAGLADEQFF,TGCAGTGCTAGAGATGCGGGACTAGCGGATGAGCAGTTCTTC
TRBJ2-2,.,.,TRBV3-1,CASSIPRRTVPGELFF,TGTGCCAGCAGCATCCCTCGACGAACAGTGCCAGGGGAGCTGTTTTTT
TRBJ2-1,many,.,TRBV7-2,CASSLGGRSSYNEQFF,TGTGCCAGCAGCTTAGGGGGGAGGAGCTCCTACAATGAGCAGTTCTTC
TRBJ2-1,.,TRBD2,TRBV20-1,CSAVSGRLDNEQFF,TGCAGTGCTGTTAGCGGGAGATTGGACAATGAGCAGTTCTTC
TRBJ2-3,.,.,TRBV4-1,CASSQLAGAKLTDTQYF,TGCGCCAGCAGCCAACTTGCGGGGGCAAAACTCACAGATACGCAGTATTTT
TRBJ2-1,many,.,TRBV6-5,CASSYRTASSYNEQFF,TGTGCCAGCAGTTACAGAACAGCGAGCTCCTACAATGAGCAGTTCTTC
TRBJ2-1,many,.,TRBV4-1,CASSDYRDGRSYNEQFF,TGCGCCAGCAGCGACTACCGGGACGGCCGATCCTACAATGAGCAGTTCTTC
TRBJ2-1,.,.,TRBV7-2,CASSLVGPGSSYNEQFF,TGTGCCAGCAGCTTAGTTGGCCCGGGAAGTTCCTACAATGAGCAGTTCTTC